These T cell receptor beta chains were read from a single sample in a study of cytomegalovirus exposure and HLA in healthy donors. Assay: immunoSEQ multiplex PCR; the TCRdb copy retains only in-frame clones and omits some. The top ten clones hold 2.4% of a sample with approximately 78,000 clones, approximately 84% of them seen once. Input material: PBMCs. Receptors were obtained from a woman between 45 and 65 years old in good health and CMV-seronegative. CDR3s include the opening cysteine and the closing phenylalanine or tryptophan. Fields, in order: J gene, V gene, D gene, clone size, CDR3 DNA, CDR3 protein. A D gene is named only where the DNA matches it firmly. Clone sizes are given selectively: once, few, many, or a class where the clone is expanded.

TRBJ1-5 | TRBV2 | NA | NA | TGTGCCAGCAGTGACTATCGACAGCCCTATAGCAATCAGCCCCAGCATTTT | CASSDYRQPYSNQPQHF
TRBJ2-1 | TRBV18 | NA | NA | TGTGCCAGCTCACCTGTCTTCTCAGGCGAGCAGTTCTTC | CASSPVFSGEQFF
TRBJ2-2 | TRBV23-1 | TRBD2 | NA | TGCGCCAGCAGTCCGATTGGAATCGGTGCGGGGGCCGGGGAGCTGTTTTTT | CASSPIGIGAGAGELFF
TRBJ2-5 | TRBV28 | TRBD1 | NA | TGTGCCAGCAGAAACAGGGGGCGGTTCCAGTACTTC | CASRNRGRFQYF
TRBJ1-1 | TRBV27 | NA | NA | TGTGCCAGCAGGAACCCCGGGAGGAACACTGAAGCTTTCTTT | CASRNPGRNTEAFF
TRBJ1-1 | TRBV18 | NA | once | TGTGCCAGCTCAGCTAAGAATGAAGCTTTCTTT | CASSAKNEAFF
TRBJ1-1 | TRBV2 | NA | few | TGTGCCAGACTACAGGGAAACACTGAAGCTTTCTTT | CARLQGNTEAFF
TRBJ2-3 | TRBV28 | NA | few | TGTGCCGGGGGACATGGAGATACGCAGTATTTT | CAGGHGDTQYF
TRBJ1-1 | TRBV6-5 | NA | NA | TGTGCCAGCAGCTATATCCGGGATCTGAACACTGAAGCTTTCTTT | CASSYIRDLNTEAFF
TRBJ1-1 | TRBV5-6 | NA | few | TGTGCCAGCAGCCCAGGGTTAGGGGCTGAAGCTTTCTTT | CASSPGLGAEAFF
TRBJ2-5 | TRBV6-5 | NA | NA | TGTGCCAGCAGTTATGCAGGCGGGACTCAAGAGACCCAGTACTTC | CASSYAGGTQETQYF
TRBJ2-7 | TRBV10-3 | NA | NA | TGTGCCATCAGTGAGTCGGCCGTCGGGGTAAGGAGCTCCTACGAGCAGTACTTC | CAISESAVGVRSSYEQYF
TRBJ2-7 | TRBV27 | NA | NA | TGTGCCAGCAGTCAACAGGGCTACGAGCAGTACTTC | CASSQQGYEQYF
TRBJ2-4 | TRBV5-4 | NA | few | TGTGCCAGCAGCTTGAGCTCAGGGGCTCAGAACATTCAGTACTTC | CASSLSSGAQNIQYF
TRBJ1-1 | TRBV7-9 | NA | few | TGTGCCAGCAGCCGAATGGCGGACACTGAAGCTTTCTTT | CASSRMADTEAFF
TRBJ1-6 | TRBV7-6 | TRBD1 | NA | TGTGCCAGCAGCTCAGAGGACAGGAGCTCCTATAATTCACCCCTCCACTTT | CASSSEDRSSYNSPLHF
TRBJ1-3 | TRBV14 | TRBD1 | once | TGTGCCAGCAGCCAAGGTCTCCCGGGACAGTGGATTCACACCATATATTTT | CASSQGLPGQWIHTIYF
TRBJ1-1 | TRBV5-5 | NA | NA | TGTGCCAGCAGCTTGTCGTATCACGGACTCATGAACACTGAAGCTTTCTTT | CASSLSYHGLMNTEAFF
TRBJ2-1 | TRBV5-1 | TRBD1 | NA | TGCGCCAGCAGCCGGGGACAGGGGGGAGGTGAGCAGTTCTTC | CASSRGQGGGEQFF
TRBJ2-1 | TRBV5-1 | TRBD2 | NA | TGCGCCAGCAGCTTCGGACTAGCGGACGACAATGAGCAGTTCTTC | CASSFGLADDNEQFF
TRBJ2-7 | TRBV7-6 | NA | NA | TGTGCCAGCAGTCTTAGCGGAAGCTCCTACGAGCAGTACTTC | CASSLSGSSYEQYF
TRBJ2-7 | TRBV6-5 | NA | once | TGTGCCAGCAGTTTAAGTGAGACCTACGAGCAGTACTTC | CASSLSETYEQYF
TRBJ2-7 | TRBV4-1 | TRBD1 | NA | TGCGCCAGCAGCCTTGGGACAGACTTTTCCTACGAGCAGTACTTC | CASSLGTDFSYEQYF
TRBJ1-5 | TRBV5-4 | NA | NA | TGTGCCAGCAGCTTGGGAGGGGGAAATCAGCCCCAGCATTTT | CASSLGGGNQPQHF
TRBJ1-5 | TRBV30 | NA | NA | TGTGCCTGGAGGGACAGTTATAGCAATCAGCCCCAGCATTTT | CAWRDSYSNQPQHF
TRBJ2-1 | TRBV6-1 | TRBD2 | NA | TGTGCCAGCAGTCAGACTAGCGGGTCCTACAATGAGCAGTTCTTC | CASSQTSGSYNEQFF
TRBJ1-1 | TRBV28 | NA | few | TGTGCCAGCAGCCCACGATACCACAGGAGTATGAACACTGAAGCTTTCTTT | CASSPRYHRSMNTEAFF
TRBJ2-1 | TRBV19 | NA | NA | TGTGCCAGTACCCCATACCTCTTAGCAAACAATGAGCAGTTCTTC | CASTPYLLANNEQFF
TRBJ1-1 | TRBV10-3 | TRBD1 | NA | TGTGCCATCACCCGGGACAGGGAGGACACTGAAGCTTTCTTT | CAITRDREDTEAFF
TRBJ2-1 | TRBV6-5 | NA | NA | TGTGCCAGCAGAATTGAGACTAGCTCCTACAATGAGCAGTTCTTC | CASRIETSSYNEQFF
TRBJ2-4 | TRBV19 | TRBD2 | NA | TGTGCCAGTCGGACTAGCGGGATTCAAAACATTCAGTACTTC | CASRTSGIQNIQYF
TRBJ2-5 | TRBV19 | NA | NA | TGTGCCAGTAGATCGAGTTTACAAGAGACCCAGTACTTC | CASRSSLQETQYF
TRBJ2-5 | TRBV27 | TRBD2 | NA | TGTGCCAGCAGTTCATGGACTAGCGGGAGTGGGAGGGAGACCCAGTACTTC | CASSSWTSGSGRETQYF
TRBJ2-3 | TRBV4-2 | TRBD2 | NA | TGTGCCAGCAGCCAAGAGTATCGAGCGGGAAGGGATACGCAGTATTTT | CASSQEYRAGRDTQYF
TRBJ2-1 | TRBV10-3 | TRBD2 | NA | TGTGCCATCAGTGGACTAGCGGGAGCAATCGAGCAGTTCTTC | CAISGLAGAIEQFF